This T cell receptor beta chain was captured by sequencing in a study of somatic mutations in cytotoxic T cells in rheumatoid arthritis. Overall study: T-cell populations stained with V beta antibodies were in some cases flow-sorted at nearly 100% purity, including V beta1+ cells that were sequenced for TCRB.

General observations from the study: Of more than 60 patients, fewer than 10 had a largest CD8+ clone that exceeded 20% of CD8+ cells.

Details on this clone: Its antigen is unknown.

Profiled with immunoSEQ multiplex PCR; TCRdb holds only in-frame clones, not every one. This table holds 15,000 to 20,000 clones, 82% found once. The CDR3 contains 16 residues. Germline V CDR1 and CDR2: MDHEN, SYDVKM. Deletions cut 4 bases from V and 2 bases from J, with 17 bases between. This receptor was identified in a woman aged 45-65 years with rheumatoid arthritis. The chain links TRBV28 to TRBJ1-1; the D is unclear. Sequencing used CD8+ T cells sorted from blood. CDR3 coding DNA: TGTGCCAGCAGTTGGAATCCGCAGGACCTTAACACTGAAGCTTTCTTT. Protein product: CASSWNPQDLNTEAFF.